This T cell receptor (beta chain) is from a study of response to subunit inactivated influenza vaccine. The germline V and J ends were trimmed by 0 bases and 4 bases, with 6 bases remaining between them. The CDR3 contains 14 residues. CDR1 is LGHDT, CDR2 YNNKEL, per germline (reference sequence). TCRdb re-analysed the RT-PCR reads in MiXCR, keeping a single row per CDR3 protein. The sample yields approximately 700,000 distinct CDR3 sequences, approximately 13% seen once. This clonotype was found many times. The chain employs TRBV3-1 and TRBJ1-4; D call uncertain. The source is a man aged 50-59 years who received an inactivated influenza vaccine. The input for sequencing was PBMCs from blood, taken less than 15 days before vaccination. The CDR3 region has the DNA TGTGCCAGCAGCCAAGAGGCCGATAATGAAAAACTGTTTTTT. Residues: CASSQEADNEKLFF.